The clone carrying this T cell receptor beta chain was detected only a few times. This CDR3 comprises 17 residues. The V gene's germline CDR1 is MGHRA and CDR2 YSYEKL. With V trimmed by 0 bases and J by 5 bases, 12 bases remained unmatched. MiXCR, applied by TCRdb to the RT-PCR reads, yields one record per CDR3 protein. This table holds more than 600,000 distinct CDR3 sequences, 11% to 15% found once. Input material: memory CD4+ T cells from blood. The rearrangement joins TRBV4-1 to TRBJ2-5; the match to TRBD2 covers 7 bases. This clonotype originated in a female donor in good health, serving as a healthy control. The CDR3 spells CASSQELGGTHGETQYF. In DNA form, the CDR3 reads TGCGCCAGCAGCCAAGAATTGGGGGGGACCCACGGGGAGACCCAGTACTTC.